This is a list of T cell receptor beta chains from one sample in a study of identifying expanded T cells in peripheral blood. TCRdb keeps only in-frame clones here, not all; method: immunoSEQ multiplex PCR. In the table there are approximately 100,000 clones, 87% of which are singletons. The sample comprised blood. The receptors originated from a person between 18 and 75 years old in good health. Each CDR3 is given with its conserved first and last residue. The D gene is left open where the match is weak. Clone size is given for some rows only: seen once, a few or many times, or a class if the clone is expanded.

cdr3_nt cdr3_aa j_call v_call clone_size d_call
TGTGCCAGCAGTCTGGGGGAACAGAGGGGCTACACCTTC CASSLGEQRGYTF TRBJ1-2 TRBV28 - -
TGCGCCAGCAGCCTGGCAGAGGACAGGTTTAACTATGGCTACACCTTC CASSLAEDRFNYGYTF TRBJ1-2 TRBV4-1 - TRBD1
TGTGCCAGTAACCCTAGCCTAGCGACAGGGGGGTTTGGCTACACCTTC CASNPSLATGGFGYTF TRBJ1-2 TRBV19 - TRBD1
TGTGCCAGCAGTTTTATCAGGGGGGGCGTAGGGCCCCAGCATTTT CASSFIRGGVGPQHF TRBJ1-5 TRBV27 once TRBD1
TGTGCCAGCAGTGATAGCGGGGGGGCTGGGGCCAACGTCCTGACTTTC CASSDSGGAGANVLTF TRBJ2-6 TRBV6-4 many TRBD2
TGTGCCAGCAGTTTAACTCGGTACAGGGAACAGCCCCAGCATTTT CASSLTRYREQPQHF TRBJ1-5 TRBV28 - -
TGCAGTGCTAGAGATGGTACTGGCTACACCTTC CSARDGTGYTF TRBJ1-2 TRBV20-1 once -
TGCGCCAGCAGCTCGAGGACAGGGAACGGGGAGCTGTTTTTT CASSSRTGNGELFF TRBJ2-2 TRBV5-1 - TRBD1
TGCGCCAGCAGCCAAGATCGGGGCCCTAGGGATTCACCCCTCCACTTT CASSQDRGPRDSPLHF TRBJ1-6 TRBV4-3 once -
TGTGCCAGTAGTATCGTAAGGGACCAGTTGGGCGAGCAGTACTTC CASSIVRDQLGEQYF TRBJ2-7 TRBV19 - -
TGTGCCTGGAGTCTAAGGGACACTGAAGCTTTCTTT CAWSLRDTEAFF TRBJ1-1 TRBV30 few -
TGTGCCAGCAGCGTACCCGGGGCAGGGGACAATGAGCAGTTCTTC CASSVPGAGDNEQFF TRBJ2-1 TRBV9 - -
TGTGCCAGCAGCGCAGACAGGGTAGCCAAAAACATTCAGTACTTC CASSADRVAKNIQYF TRBJ2-4 TRBV11-2 once TRBD1
TGTGCCAGCAGTGAACCCCCGGCCCAGCAGTACTTC CASSEPPAQQYF TRBJ2-7 TRBV6-1 - -
TGCGCCAGCAGCCTTTCCACAGCGAACACTGAAGCTTTCTTT CASSLSTANTEAFF TRBJ1-1 TRBV5-1 once -
TGCGCCAGCAGCCAAGACCTGGAAGGGGCTGGTAATTCACCCCTCCACTTT CASSQDLEGAGNSPLHF TRBJ1-6 TRBV4-3 many -
TGTGCCAGCAGCGCCGGGGGACGGGCGACGAACTATGGCTACACCTTC CASSAGGRATNYGYTF TRBJ1-2 TRBV5-4 - -
TGTGCCAGCAGAGGGACAGGTAGGGTCTACGAGCAGTACTTC CASRGTGRVYEQYF TRBJ2-7 TRBV5-6 - TRBD1
TGTGCCAGCAGTACAAACTATAATTCACCCCTCCACTTT CASSTNYNSPLHF TRBJ1-6 TRBV6-5 - -
TGTGCCAGCAGCTTGGAGGGATCGGACACTGAAGCTTTCTTT CASSLEGSDTEAFF TRBJ1-1 TRBV11-3 - -
TGTGCCAGCAGCTTGGGAGCGGGGGGCGGCACAGATACGCAGTATTTT CASSLGAGGGTDTQYF TRBJ2-3 TRBV5-8 few TRBD2
TGTGCCAGCAGTTTCCAACAGTGGACTAATGAAAAACTGTTTTTT CASSFQQWTNEKLFF TRBJ1-4 TRBV28 - -
TGTGCCAGCGGCAGGGGGCACACTGAAGCTTTCTTT CASGRGHTEAFF TRBJ1-1 TRBV28 once TRBD1
TGTGCTAGTGGCCGGGGCTCGGACAAAGAGACCCAGTACTTC CASGRGSDKETQYF TRBJ2-5 TRBV12-5 - -
TGTGCCACCGACTCGACAAAATTACATGGGGCAGATACGCAGTATTTT CATDSTKLHGADTQYF TRBJ2-3 TRBV15 - -
TGTGCCAGCAGGCGGGGCGGACAGGGTTCTCTCAATGAGCAGTTCTTC CASRRGGQGSLNEQFF TRBJ2-1 TRBV7-2 - TRBD1
TGTGCCACCAGACTGGGATATAATTCACCCCTCCACTTT CATRLGYNSPLHF TRBJ1-6 TRBV15 - -
TGTGCCAGCAGTTCGGCGAGCGGGGGGGCCACCGGGGAGCTGTTTTTT CASSSASGGATGELFF TRBJ2-2 TRBV28 - TRBD2
TGTGCCAGCAGCCCCTCTGGGTCCTGGGGTACAGATACGCAGTATTTT CASSPSGSWGTDTQYF TRBJ2-3 TRBV4-2 - -
TGTGCCAGCAGCTTAGCGCAGGGGGGGACAGGATACACCGGGGAGCTGTTTTTT CASSLAQGGTGYTGELFF TRBJ2-2 TRBV11-3 - -
TGTGCCGTCGACCGTGGCTACACCTTC CAVDRGYTF TRBJ1-2 TRBV30 - -
TGTGCCTGGAACAGGGTCTCTGGGGCCAACGTCCTGACTTTC CAWNRVSGANVLTF TRBJ2-6 TRBV30 - -
TGTGCCAGCAGACCTAGGACAGGCGGGGCCTACGAGCAGTACTTC CASRPRTGGAYEQYF TRBJ2-7 TRBV6-6 - -
TGTGCCAGCTTCGGAAACACTGAAGCTTTCTTT CASFGNTEAFF TRBJ1-1 TRBV7-9 - -
TGTGCCTGGGGCTACCAGCTCTCTGGAAACACCATATATTTT CAWGYQLSGNTIYF TRBJ1-3 TRBV30 - -
TGTGCCAGCAGCGGGCGCGGCTCCTCCTACAATGAGCAGTTCTTC CASSGRGSSYNEQFF TRBJ2-1 TRBV7-9 - -
TGTGCCAGCAGCGCGCGACAGAATTCACCCCTCCACTTT CASSARQNSPLHF TRBJ1-6 TRBV7-9 few -
TGTGCCAGCAGTGCCATTTTTGGCGCGTCACCCCTCCACTTT CASSAIFGASPLHF TRBJ1-6 TRBV25-1 - -
TGTGCCAGCAGCGTAGAGGCCGTGCCGGTCGTGATTTCTAACTATGGCTACACCTTC CASSVEAVPVVISNYGYTF TRBJ1-2 TRBV9 - -
TGTGCCTGGAGCGATGGGACAGAACAAGAGACCCAGTACTTC CAWSDGTEQETQYF TRBJ2-5 TRBV30 - TRBD1
TGCGCCAGCAGCCCACCATCTTACGCATGCTACGAGCAGTACTTC CASSPPSYACYEQYF TRBJ2-7 TRBV4-3 - -
TGTGCCAGCAGTTTACTGACTAGCGGGGGGTACAATGAGCAGTTCTTC CASSLLTSGGYNEQFF TRBJ2-1 TRBV27 - TRBD2
TGTGCCAGCAGCCTTAGGGGCTTGAACACTGAAGCTTTCTTT CASSLRGLNTEAFF TRBJ1-1 TRBV28 - -
TGCAGCGTTTTGAAGACAGGGGGTCCTCTTTGGGACGAGCAGTACTTC CSVLKTGGPLWDEQYF TRBJ2-7 TRBV29-1 - TRBD1
TGTGCCAGCAGCGTTGCTAGGACAGCCTCTGGAAACACCATATATTTT CASSVARTASGNTIYF TRBJ1-3 TRBV7-2 - -
TGTGCCAGCAGCTCTAAACAGGGGGACACTGAAGCTTTCTTT CASSSKQGDTEAFF TRBJ1-1 TRBV5-6 few TRBD1
TGTGCCAGCAGCTTAGTGGGGCAAAACCACGAGCAGTACTTC CASSLVGQNHEQYF TRBJ2-7 TRBV7-2 - -
TGTGCCAGCAGCTTAAGGGGTGGAAATACGCAGTATTTT CASSLRGGNTQYF TRBJ2-3 TRBV7-9 - -
TGTGCCAGCAGCTGGCTGTTTGGGAGGGGAAACGAGCAGTACTTC CASSWLFGRGNEQYF TRBJ2-7 TRBV5-6 - TRBD2
TGTGCCAGCAGCTTAGAAGGTAGGTCCTACAATGAGCAGTTCTTC CASSLEGRSYNEQFF TRBJ2-1 TRBV7-2 - -
TGTGCCAGCATGAGAAATCCAGGGGCAAGTACTGAAGCTTTCTTT CASMRNPGASTEAFF TRBJ1-1 TRBV6-5 - -
TGTGCCAGCAGCCTTTCTTACTCTGAAGCTTTCTTT CASSLSYSEAFF TRBJ1-1 TRBV7-9 - -
TGTGCCAGCAGGACTCACAGGGGGCGTATCGGGGAGCTGTTTTTT CASRTHRGRIGELFF TRBJ2-2 TRBV6-4 few TRBD1
TGTGCCAGCAGCCGTCAAGTGGAAGATACGCAGTATTTT CASSRQVEDTQYF TRBJ2-3 TRBV7-8 - -
TGTGCCAGCAGCCTAAGACAGGGGGCCTGGCAGCCCCAGCATTTT CASSLRQGAWQPQHF TRBJ1-5 TRBV5-5 - TRBD1
TGCGCCAGCAGCCCTGGACAGGGCCAGTTCCCCTCCCAAGAGACCCAGTACTTC CASSPGQGQFPSQETQYF TRBJ2-5 TRBV5-1 - TRBD1
TGTGCCAGCAGCCACCGGGACAGTTACAATGAGCAGTTCTTC CASSHRDSYNEQFF TRBJ2-1 TRBV11-1 - TRBD1